These T cell receptor beta chains were read from a single sample in a study of blood T cell repertoires in COVID-19. Method: immunoSEQ multiplex PCR; TCRdb's copy keeps in-frame clones and lacks some. Of 100,000 or so clones in the sample, roughly 81% were seen once. The sample taken for sequencing was peripheral blood. These receptors originate from a woman in her sixties or seventies with acute or convalescent COVID-19. Each CDR3 is given with its conserved first and last residue. A D gene is named only where the DNA matches it firmly.

J gene: TRBJ1-2; V gene: TRBV10-1; D gene: NA; CDR3 DNA: TGCGCCAGCAGTGAGTCGGGGGCTCCCTATGGCTACACCTTC; CDR3 protein: CASSESGAPYGYTF
J gene: TRBJ1-2; V gene: TRBV6-5; D gene: TRBD1; CDR3 DNA: TGTGCCAGCAGTATGGACAGGGGCTATGGCTACACCTTC; CDR3 protein: CASSMDRGYGYTF
J gene: TRBJ1-2; V gene: TRBV5-4; D gene: TRBD1; CDR3 DNA: TGTGCCAGCAGCTTCGACAGGGTTGGTGGCTACACCTTC; CDR3 protein: CASSFDRVGGYTF
J gene: TRBJ2-1; V gene: TRBV4-1; D gene: NA; CDR3 DNA: TGCGCCAGCAGCCCCCAACTAGCACGAGAGGGCAATGAGCAGTTCTTC; CDR3 protein: CASSPQLAREGNEQFF
J gene: TRBJ1-1; V gene: TRBV12-5; D gene: TRBD1; CDR3 DNA: TGTGCTAGTGGTTTAGCACGACAGGGGGACACTGAAGCTTTCTTT; CDR3 protein: CASGLARQGDTEAFF
J gene: TRBJ2-5; V gene: TRBV7-6; D gene: TRBD2; CDR3 DNA: TGTGCCAGCAGCTTAACGCGGGGGGGCCGGGAGACCCAGTACTTC; CDR3 protein: CASSLTRGGRETQYF
J gene: TRBJ1-3; V gene: TRBV7-9; D gene: NA; CDR3 DNA: TGTGCCAGCAGCTTAGTGAGCTCTGGAAACACCATATATTTT; CDR3 protein: CASSLVSSGNTIYF
J gene: TRBJ1-2; V gene: TRBV19; D gene: TRBD1; CDR3 DNA: TGTGCCAGTAGTATCACAGGGGCTGCCTATGGCTACACCTTC; CDR3 protein: CASSITGAAYGYTF
J gene: TRBJ2-3; V gene: TRBV28; D gene: NA; CDR3 DNA: TGTGCCAGCAGTTTAGGGACACAGACAGATACGCAGTATTTT; CDR3 protein: CASSLGTQTDTQYF
J gene: TRBJ1-3; V gene: TRBV4-3; D gene: NA; CDR3 DNA: TGCGCCAGCAGCCAGGATTCCAGGGGCTCTGGAAACACCATATATTTT; CDR3 protein: CASSQDSRGSGNTIYF
J gene: TRBJ2-7; V gene: TRBV5-8; D gene: TRBD1; CDR3 DNA: TGTGCCAGCAGCTTGACGGGACAGGGCAATTACGAGCAGTACTTC; CDR3 protein: CASSLTGQGNYEQYF
J gene: TRBJ1-2; V gene: TRBV3-1/TRBV3-2; D gene: NA; CDR3 DNA: TGTGCCAGCAGCCAAGGTCACGGGCGGGTCGGCTACACCTTC; CDR3 protein: CASSQGHGRVGYTF
J gene: TRBJ1-2; V gene: TRBV4-2; D gene: NA; CDR3 DNA: TGTGCCAGCAGCCAAGATAGGTCAGGGATTCTTGGCTACACCTTC; CDR3 protein: CASSQDRSGILGYTF
J gene: TRBJ2-7; V gene: TRBV6-2/TRBV6-3; D gene: NA; CDR3 DNA: TGTGCCAGCAGTTCGATGAGGGGGACCAAGATCTCCTACGAGCAGTACTTC; CDR3 protein: CASSSMRGTKISYEQYF
J gene: TRBJ2-7; V gene: TRBV9; D gene: TRBD2; CDR3 DNA: TGTGCCAGCAGCGTCCAGCCTAGCGGGTACTACGAGCAGTACTTC; CDR3 protein: CASSVQPSGYYEQYF
J gene: TRBJ2-1; V gene: TRBV24-1; D gene: NA; CDR3 DNA: TGTGCCACCAGTGATTTCTCGGACAGTTACAATGAGCAGTTCTTC; CDR3 protein: CATSDFSDSYNEQFF
J gene: TRBJ2-7; V gene: TRBV6-2/TRBV6-3; D gene: TRBD2; CDR3 DNA: TGTGCCAGCAGCCCCGGACTAGCGGGGCCCCCCTACGAGCAGTACTTC; CDR3 protein: CASSPGLAGPPYEQYF
J gene: TRBJ2-6; V gene: TRBV12-5; D gene: NA; CDR3 DNA: TGTGCTAGTGCCCTACAGGTCACTGGGGCCAACGTCCTGACTTTC; CDR3 protein: CASALQVTGANVLTF
J gene: TRBJ2-5; V gene: TRBV5-6; D gene: NA; CDR3 DNA: TGTGCCAGCAGCTTGGCCGCGGGGCAAGAGACCCAGTACTTC; CDR3 protein: CASSLAAGQETQYF
J gene: TRBJ1-2; V gene: TRBV9; D gene: NA; CDR3 DNA: TGTGCCAGCAGCACGACACTCAAAGGCTATGGCTACACCTTC; CDR3 protein: CASSTTLKGYGYTF
J gene: TRBJ1-4; V gene: TRBV12-3/TRBV12-4; D gene: NA; CDR3 DNA: TGTGCCAGCAGTTTGGGCGAAAAACTGTTTTTT; CDR3 protein: CASSLGEKLFF
J gene: TRBJ1-5; V gene: TRBV6-2/TRBV6-3; D gene: NA; CDR3 DNA: TGTGCCAGCAGTTACGCTACAGGGCACCAGCCCCAGCATTTT; CDR3 protein: CASSYATGHQPQHF